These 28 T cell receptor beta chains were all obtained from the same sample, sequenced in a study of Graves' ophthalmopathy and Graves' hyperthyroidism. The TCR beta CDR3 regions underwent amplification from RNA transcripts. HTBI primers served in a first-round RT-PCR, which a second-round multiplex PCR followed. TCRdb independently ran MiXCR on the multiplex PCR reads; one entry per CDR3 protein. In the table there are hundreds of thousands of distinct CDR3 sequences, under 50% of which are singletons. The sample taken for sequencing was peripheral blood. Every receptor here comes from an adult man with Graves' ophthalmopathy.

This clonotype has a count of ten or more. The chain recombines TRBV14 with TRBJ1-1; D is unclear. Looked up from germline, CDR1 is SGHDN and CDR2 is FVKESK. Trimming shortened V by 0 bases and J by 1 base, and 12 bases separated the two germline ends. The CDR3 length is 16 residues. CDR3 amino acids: CASSQDFSGPNTEAFF. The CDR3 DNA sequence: TGTGCCAGCAGCCAAGATTTTTCAGGTCCGAACACTGAAGCTTTCTTT.

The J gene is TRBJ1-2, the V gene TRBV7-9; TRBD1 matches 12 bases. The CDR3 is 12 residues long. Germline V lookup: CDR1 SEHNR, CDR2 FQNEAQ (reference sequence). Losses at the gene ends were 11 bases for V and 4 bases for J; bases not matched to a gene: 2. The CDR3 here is CAGTGGVYGYTF. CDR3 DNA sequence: TGTGCCGGGACAGGGGGCGTCTATGGCTACACCTTC. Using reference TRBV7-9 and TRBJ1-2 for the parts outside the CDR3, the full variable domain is DTGVSQNPRHKITKRGQNVTFRCDPISEHNRLYWYRQTLGQGPEFLTYFQNEAQLEKSRLLSDRFSAERPKGSFSTLEIQRTEQGDSAMYLCAGTGGVYGYTFGSGTRLTVV.

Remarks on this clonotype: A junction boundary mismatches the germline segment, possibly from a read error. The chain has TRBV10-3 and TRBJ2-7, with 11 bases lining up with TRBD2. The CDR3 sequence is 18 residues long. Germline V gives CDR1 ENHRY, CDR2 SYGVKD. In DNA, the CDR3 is TGTGCCAGCAGTTCGCACCCCGAAATAGGACTAGCGGGTAACGAGCAGTACTTC. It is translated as CASSSHPEIGLAGNEQYF.

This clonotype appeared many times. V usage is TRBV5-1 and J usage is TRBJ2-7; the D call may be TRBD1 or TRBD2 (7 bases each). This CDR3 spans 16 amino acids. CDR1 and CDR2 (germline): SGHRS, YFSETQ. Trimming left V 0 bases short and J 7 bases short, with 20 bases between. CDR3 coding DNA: TGCGCCAGCAGCTTGGGGTCAGGGGGGGACCCTAGGGAGCAGTACTTC. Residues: CASSLGSGGDPREQYF.

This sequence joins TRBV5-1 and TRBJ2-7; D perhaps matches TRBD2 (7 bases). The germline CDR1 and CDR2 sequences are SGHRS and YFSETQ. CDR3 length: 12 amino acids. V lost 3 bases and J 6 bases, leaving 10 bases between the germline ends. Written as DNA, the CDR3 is TGCGCCAGCAGCTACGGGGGGCCCGAGCAGTACTTC. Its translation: CASSYGGPEQYF.

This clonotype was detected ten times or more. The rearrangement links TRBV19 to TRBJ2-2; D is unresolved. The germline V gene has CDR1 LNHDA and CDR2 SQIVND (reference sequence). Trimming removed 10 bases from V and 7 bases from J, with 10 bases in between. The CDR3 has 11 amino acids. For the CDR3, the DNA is TGTGCCACCAACCTGGGCGGGGAGCTGTTTTTT. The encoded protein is CATNLGGELFF.

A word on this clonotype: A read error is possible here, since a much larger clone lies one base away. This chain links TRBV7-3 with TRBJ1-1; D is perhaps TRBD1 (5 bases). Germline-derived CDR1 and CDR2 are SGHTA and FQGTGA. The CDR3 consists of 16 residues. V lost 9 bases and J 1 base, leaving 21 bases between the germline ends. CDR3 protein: CASTPTTPGQNTEAFF. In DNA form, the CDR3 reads TGTGCCAGTACTCCGACAACCCCGGGGCAGAACACTGAAGCTTTCTTT.

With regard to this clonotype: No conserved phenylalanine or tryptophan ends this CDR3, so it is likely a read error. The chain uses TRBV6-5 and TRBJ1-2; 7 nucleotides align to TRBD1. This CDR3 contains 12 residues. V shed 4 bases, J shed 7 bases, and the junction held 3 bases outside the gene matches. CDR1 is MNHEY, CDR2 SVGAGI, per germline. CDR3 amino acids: CASSSRDSGYTS. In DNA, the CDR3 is TGTGCCAGCAGTTCACGGGACAGTGGCTACACCTCC.

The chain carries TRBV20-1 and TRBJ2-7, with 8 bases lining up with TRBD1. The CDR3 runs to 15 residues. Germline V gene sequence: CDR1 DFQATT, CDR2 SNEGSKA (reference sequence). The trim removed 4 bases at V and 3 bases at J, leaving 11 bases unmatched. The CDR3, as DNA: TGCAGTGCTATTTTCACCGGGACAGGACGCTACGAGCAGTACTTC. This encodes CSAIFTGTGRYEQYF.

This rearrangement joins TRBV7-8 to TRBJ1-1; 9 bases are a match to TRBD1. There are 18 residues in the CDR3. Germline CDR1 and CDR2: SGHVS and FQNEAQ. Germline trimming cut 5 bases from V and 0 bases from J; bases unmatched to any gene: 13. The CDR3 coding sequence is TGTGCCAGCAGCGATACACCAAGACAGGGGGTGGTGAACACTGAAGCTTTCTTT. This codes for CASSDTPRQGVVNTEAFF. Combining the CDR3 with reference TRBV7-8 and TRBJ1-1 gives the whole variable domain GAGVSQSPRYKVAKRGQDVALRCDPISGHVSLFWYQQALGQGPEFLTYFQNEAQLDKSGLPSDRFFAERPEGSVSTLKIQRTQQEDSAVYLCASSDTPRQGVVNTEAFFGQGTRLTVV.

CDR3 bases: TGTGCCAGCAGTTTGCAGGTACACCAGCCCCAGCATTTT. It yields the protein CASSLQVHQPQHF. This chain links TRBV12-3 or TRBV12-4 with TRBJ1-5; D remains unclear. V was shortened by 3 bases and J by 7 bases, with 10 bases between the two germline ends. The CDR3 has 13 residues.

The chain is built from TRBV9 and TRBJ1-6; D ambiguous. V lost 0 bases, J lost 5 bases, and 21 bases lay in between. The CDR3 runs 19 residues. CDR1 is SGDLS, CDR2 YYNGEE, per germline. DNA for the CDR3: TGTGCCAGCAGCGTAGGGGCTTTTGGGTCTCCTGACGATAATTCACCCCTCCACTTT. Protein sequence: CASSVGAFGSPDDNSPLHF.

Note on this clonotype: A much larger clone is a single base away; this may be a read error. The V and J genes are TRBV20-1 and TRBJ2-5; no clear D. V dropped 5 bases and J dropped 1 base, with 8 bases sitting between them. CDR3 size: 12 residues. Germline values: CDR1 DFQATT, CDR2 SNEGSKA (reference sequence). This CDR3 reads CSAGPRQETQYF. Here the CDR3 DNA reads TGCAGTGCTGGGCCCCGCCAAGAGACCCAGTACTTC.

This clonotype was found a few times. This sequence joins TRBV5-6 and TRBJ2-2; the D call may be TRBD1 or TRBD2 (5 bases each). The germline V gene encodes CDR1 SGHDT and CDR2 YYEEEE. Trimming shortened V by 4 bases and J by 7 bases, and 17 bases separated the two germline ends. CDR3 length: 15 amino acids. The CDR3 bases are TGTGCCAGCAGCGCCCGGGACCGCACGATCGGGGAGCTGTTTTTT. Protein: CASSARDRTIGELFF.

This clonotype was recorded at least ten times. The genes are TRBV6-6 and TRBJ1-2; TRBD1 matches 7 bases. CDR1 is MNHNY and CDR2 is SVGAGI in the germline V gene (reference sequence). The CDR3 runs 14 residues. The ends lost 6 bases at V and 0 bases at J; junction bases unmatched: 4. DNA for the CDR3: TGTGCCAGCAGCCTACAGGGGCCTAACTATGGCTACACCTTC. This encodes CASSLQGPNYGYTF.

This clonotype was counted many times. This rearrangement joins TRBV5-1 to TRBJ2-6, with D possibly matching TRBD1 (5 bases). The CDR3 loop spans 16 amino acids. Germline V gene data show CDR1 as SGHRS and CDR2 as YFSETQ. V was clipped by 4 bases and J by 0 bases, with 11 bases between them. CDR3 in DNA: TGCGCCAGCAGCCTAGGGGAACCCTCTGGGGCCAACGTCCTGACTTTC. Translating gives CASSLGEPSGANVLTF. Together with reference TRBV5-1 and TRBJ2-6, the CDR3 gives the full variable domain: KAGVTQTPRYLIKTRGQQVTLSCSPISGHRSVSWYQQTPGQGLQFLFEYFSETQRNKGNFPGRFSGRQFSNSRSEMNVSTLELGDSALYLCASSLGEPSGANVLTFGAGSRLTVL.

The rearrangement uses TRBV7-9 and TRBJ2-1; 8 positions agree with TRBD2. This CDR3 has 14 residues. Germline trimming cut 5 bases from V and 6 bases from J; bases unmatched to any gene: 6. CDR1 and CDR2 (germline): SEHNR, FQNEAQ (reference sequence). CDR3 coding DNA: TGTGCCAGCAGCACGGGACTAGTTGGCAATGAGCAGTTCTTC. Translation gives CASSTGLVGNEQFF.

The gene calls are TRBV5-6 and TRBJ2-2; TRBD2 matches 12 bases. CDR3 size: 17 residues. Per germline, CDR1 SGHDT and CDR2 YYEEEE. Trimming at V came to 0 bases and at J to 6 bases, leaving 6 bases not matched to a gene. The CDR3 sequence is CASSLGRLAGAPGELFF. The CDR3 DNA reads TGTGCCAGCAGCTTGGGCAGACTAGCGGGAGCCCCCGGGGAGCTGTTTTTT. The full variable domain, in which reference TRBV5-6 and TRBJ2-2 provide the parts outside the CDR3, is DAGVTQSPTHLIKTRGQQVTLRCSPKSGHDTVSWYQQALGQGPQFIFQYYEEEERQRGNFPDRFSGHQFPNYSSELNVNALLLGDSALYLCASSLGRLAGAPGELFFGEGSRLTVL.

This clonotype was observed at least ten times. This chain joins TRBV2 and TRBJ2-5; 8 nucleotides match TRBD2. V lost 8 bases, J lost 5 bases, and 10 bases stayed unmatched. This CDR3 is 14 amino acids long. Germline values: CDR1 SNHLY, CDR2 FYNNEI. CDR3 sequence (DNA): TGTGCCAGCCCCGGGCGGGGGGCCAAGGAGACCCAGTACTTC. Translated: CASPGRGAKETQYF.

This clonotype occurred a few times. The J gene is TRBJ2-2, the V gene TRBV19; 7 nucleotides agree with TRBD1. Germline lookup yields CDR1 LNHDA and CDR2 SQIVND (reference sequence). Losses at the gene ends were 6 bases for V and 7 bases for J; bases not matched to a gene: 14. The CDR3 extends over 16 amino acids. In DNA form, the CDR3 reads TGTGCCAGTAGAACCCTCCGAGACAGGGCTGTCGGGGAGCTGTTTTTT. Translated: CASRTLRDRAVGELFF.

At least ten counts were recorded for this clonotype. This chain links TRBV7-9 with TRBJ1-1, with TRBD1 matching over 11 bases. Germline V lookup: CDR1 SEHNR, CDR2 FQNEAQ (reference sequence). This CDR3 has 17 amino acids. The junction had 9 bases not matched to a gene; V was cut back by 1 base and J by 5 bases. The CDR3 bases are TGTGCCAGCAGCTTAGTTTCGGGACAGGGGGTAGAAACTGAAGCTTTCTTT. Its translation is CASSLVSGQGVETEAFF.

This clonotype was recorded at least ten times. The CDR3 spells CASTSRAGGIEQYF. In DNA form, the CDR3 reads TGTGCCAGCACCTCCCGGGCGGGGGGAATCGAGCAGTACTTC. The rearrangement uses TRBV11-2 and TRBJ2-7, with 8 nucleotides matching TRBD2. V gave up 7 bases and J gave up 6 bases; unmatched junction bases: 11. The CDR3 length is 14 residues. CDR1 is SGHAT, CDR2 FQNNGV, per germline.

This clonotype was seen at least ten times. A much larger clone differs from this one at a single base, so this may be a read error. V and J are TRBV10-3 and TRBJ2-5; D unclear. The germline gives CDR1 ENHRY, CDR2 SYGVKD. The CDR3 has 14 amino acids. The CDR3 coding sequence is TGTACCATCAGTGAGAGGCTAGGACAAGAGACCCAGTACTTC. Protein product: CTISERLGQETQYF.

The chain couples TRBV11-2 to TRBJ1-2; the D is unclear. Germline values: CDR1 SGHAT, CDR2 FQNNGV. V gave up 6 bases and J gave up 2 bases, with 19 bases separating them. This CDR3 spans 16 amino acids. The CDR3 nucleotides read TGTGCCAGCAGTACTCGAGGGCAGAACACCAACTATGGCTACACCTTC. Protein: CASSTRGQNTNYGYTF.

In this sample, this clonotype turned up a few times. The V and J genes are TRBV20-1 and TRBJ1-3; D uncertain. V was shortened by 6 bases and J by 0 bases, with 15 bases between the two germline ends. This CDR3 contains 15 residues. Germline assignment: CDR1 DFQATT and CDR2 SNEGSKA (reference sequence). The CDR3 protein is CSATPRIRSGNTIYF. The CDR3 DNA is TGCAGTGCCACCCCCCGGATACGCTCTGGAAACACCATATATTTT.

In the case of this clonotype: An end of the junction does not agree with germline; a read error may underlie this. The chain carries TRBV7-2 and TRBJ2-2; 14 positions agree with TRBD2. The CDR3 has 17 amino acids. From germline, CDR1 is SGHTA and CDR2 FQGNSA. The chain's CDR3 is CASTGTSGGANTGELFF. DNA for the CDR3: TGCGCCAGCACCGGGACTAGCGGGGGAGCGAACACCGGGGAGCTGTTTTTT.

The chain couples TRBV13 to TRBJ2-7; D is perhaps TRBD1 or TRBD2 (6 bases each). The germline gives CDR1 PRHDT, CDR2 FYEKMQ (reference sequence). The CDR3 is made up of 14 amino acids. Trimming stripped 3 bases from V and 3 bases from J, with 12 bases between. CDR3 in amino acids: CASSLSGAVYEQYF. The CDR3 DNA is TGTGCCAGCAGCTTGTCGGGGGCCGTCTACGAGCAGTACTTC.

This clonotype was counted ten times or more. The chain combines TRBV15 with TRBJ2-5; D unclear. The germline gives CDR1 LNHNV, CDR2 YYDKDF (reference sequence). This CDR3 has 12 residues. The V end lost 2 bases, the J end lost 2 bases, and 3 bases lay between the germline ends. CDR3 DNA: TGTGCCACCAGCAGATTACAAGAGACCCAGTACTTC. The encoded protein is CATSRLQETQYF.